These T cell receptor beta chains were read from a single sample in a study of cytomegalovirus exposure and HLA in healthy donors. The table came from immunoSEQ multiplex PCR; TCRdb's copy has only in-frame clones and leaves some out. The table has 95,000 to 150,000 clones, roughly 95% seen once; the top ten hold less than 2%. What was sequenced was PBMCs. These receptors were taken from a man aged 18 to 29 in good health and CMV-seronegative. The CDR3 runs from the conserved cysteine through the conserved F or W. Each record gives: J gene, clone size, V gene, D gene, CDR3 protein, CDR3 DNA. D genes are given only for firm matches. The size entry is marked missing in some rows and otherwise reads once, few, many or a size class.

j_gene: TRBJ1-1
abundance: .
v_gene: TRBV7-6
d_gene: TRBD1
CDR3aa: CASSLSQGVYTEAFF
CDR3nt: TGTGCCAGCAGCTTAAGTCAGGGGGTCTACACTGAAGCTTTCTTT

j_gene: TRBJ2-7
abundance: once
v_gene: TRBV9
d_gene: TRBD2
CDR3aa: CASSAGAAGVPYEQYF
CDR3nt: TGTGCCAGCAGCGCAGGGGCAGCGGGAGTCCCGTACGAGCAGTACTTC

j_gene: TRBJ2-1
abundance: .
v_gene: TRBV4-2
d_gene: TRBD2
CDR3aa: CASSQRSGRAYDEQFF
CDR3nt: TGTGCCAGCAGCCAGCGTAGCGGGAGGGCCTATGATGAGCAGTTCTTC

j_gene: TRBJ2-7
abundance: .
v_gene: TRBV15
d_gene: TRBD1
CDR3aa: CATSRDGTGGSYEQYF
CDR3nt: TGTGCCACCAGCAGAGATGGGACAGGGGGCTCCTACGAGCAGTACTTC

j_gene: TRBJ1-1
abundance: .
v_gene: TRBV28
d_gene: .
CDR3aa: CASRGGSPEGFF
CDR3nt: TGTGCCAGCCGGGGAGGTAGCCCCGAGGGGTTCTTT

j_gene: TRBJ2-5
abundance: once
v_gene: TRBV28
d_gene: TRBD1
CDR3aa: CASSNRQGAGETQYF
CDR3nt: TGTGCCAGCAGTAATCGACAGGGGGCTGGAGAGACCCAGTACTTC

j_gene: TRBJ2-1
abundance: .
v_gene: TRBV9
d_gene: .
CDR3aa: CASSVVRETEQFF
CDR3nt: TGTGCCAGCAGCGTAGTTCGGGAGACTGAGCAGTTCTTC

j_gene: TRBJ2-3
abundance: .
v_gene: TRBV7-3
d_gene: .
CDR3aa: CASSPSGGGAGDTQYF
CDR3nt: TGTGCCAGCAGCCCTTCCGGAGGGGGCGCAGGGGATACGCAGTATTTT

j_gene: TRBJ2-6
abundance: .
v_gene: TRBV28
d_gene: .
CDR3aa: CASRPTSISGANVLTF
CDR3nt: TGTGCCAGCCGCCCCACTTCCATCTCTGGGGCCAACGTCCTGACTTTC

j_gene: TRBJ1-1
abundance: .
v_gene: TRBV7-9
d_gene: .
CDR3aa: CASSLGGGAESAFF
CDR3nt: TGTGCCAGCAGCTTAGGAGGGGGGGCGGAATCGGCTTTCTTT

j_gene: TRBJ1-1
abundance: .
v_gene: TRBV6-5
d_gene: .
CDR3aa: CASSQEAYEAFF
CDR3nt: TGTGCCAGCAGCCAGGAGGCCTATGAAGCTTTCTTT

j_gene: TRBJ1-2
abundance: once
v_gene: TRBV29-1
d_gene: .
CDR3aa: CSVEVGQGCTF
CDR3nt: TGCAGCGTTGAAGTTGGGCAGGGCTGCACCTTC

j_gene: TRBJ1-1
abundance: .
v_gene: TRBV28
d_gene: .
CDR3aa: CASSLLGRRAFF
CDR3nt: TGTGCCAGCAGTTTATTAGGGAGGCGAGCTTTCTTT

j_gene: TRBJ2-7
abundance: .
v_gene: TRBV25-1
d_gene: .
CDR3aa: CASSATGYEQYF
CDR3nt: TGTGCCAGCAGTGCGACTGGTTACGAGCAGTACTTC

j_gene: TRBJ1-1
abundance: .
v_gene: TRBV7-2
d_gene: .
CDR3aa: CASSFSRGNTEAFF
CDR3nt: TGTGCCAGCAGCTTTTCCAGGGGGAACACTGAAGCTTTCTTT

j_gene: TRBJ2-7
abundance: .
v_gene: TRBV6-5
d_gene: TRBD1
CDR3aa: CASSNTGGYEQYF
CDR3nt: TGTGCCAGCAGTAACACAGGGGGCTACGAGCAGTACTTC

j_gene: TRBJ1-1
abundance: once
v_gene: TRBV27
d_gene: .
CDR3aa: CASSTTPNTEAFF
CDR3nt: TGTGCCAGCAGTACTACACCGAACACTGAAGCTTTCTTT

j_gene: TRBJ1-1
abundance: .
v_gene: TRBV6-1
d_gene: .
CDR3aa: CASRGWGPNTEAFF
CDR3nt: TGTGCCAGCCGCGGTTGGGGGCCCAACACTGAAGCTTTCTTT

j_gene: TRBJ1-2
abundance: .
v_gene: TRBV6-6
d_gene: .
CDR3aa: CASSYQPFTGVYGYTF
CDR3nt: TGTGCCAGCAGTTACCAACCCTTTACAGGAGTTTATGGCTACACCTTC

j_gene: TRBJ2-7
abundance: .
v_gene: TRBV9
d_gene: .
CDR3aa: CASSPQVTAYEQYF
CDR3nt: TGTGCCAGCAGCCCCCAGGTGACGGCCTACGAGCAGTACTTC

j_gene: TRBJ2-3
abundance: .
v_gene: TRBV4-3
d_gene: .
CDR3aa: CASSISGTTHRADTQYF
CDR3nt: TGCGCCAGCAGCATCTCCGGGACTACTCACAGGGCGGATACGCAGTATTTT

j_gene: TRBJ2-5
abundance: .
v_gene: TRBV9
d_gene: .
CDR3aa: CASSVASSWETQYF
CDR3nt: TGTGCCAGCAGCGTAGCTAGCTCTTGGGAGACCCAGTACTTC

j_gene: TRBJ1-2
abundance: once
v_gene: TRBV2
d_gene: .
CDR3aa: CASTPEAGANYGYTF
CDR3nt: TGTGCCAGCACTCCGGAGGCAGGAGCTAACTATGGCTACACCTTC

j_gene: TRBJ2-2
abundance: .
v_gene: TRBV11-3
d_gene: .
CDR3aa: CASSPGRNTGELFF
CDR3nt: TGTGCCAGCAGCCCTGGGAGGAACACCGGGGAGCTGTTTTTT

j_gene: TRBJ2-5
abundance: .
v_gene: TRBV29-1
d_gene: .
CDR3aa: CSVIGQEGTQYF
CDR3nt: TGCAGCGTTATCGGACAGGAGGGGACCCAGTACTTC

j_gene: TRBJ1-2
abundance: .
v_gene: TRBV10-2
d_gene: TRBD1
CDR3aa: CASSETLTGDYGYTF
CDR3nt: TGCGCCAGCAGTGAGACCCTGACAGGGGACTATGGCTACACCTTC

j_gene: TRBJ1-2
abundance: .
v_gene: TRBV29-1
d_gene: TRBD1
CDR3aa: CSVRDSVNYGYTF
CDR3nt: TGCAGCGTCCGGGACAGCGTTAACTATGGCTACACCTTC

j_gene: TRBJ1-3
abundance: .
v_gene: TRBV10-3
d_gene: TRBD1
CDR3aa: CAISESGTGISGNTIYF
CDR3nt: TGTGCCATCAGTGAGTCGGGGACAGGGATCTCTGGAAACACCATATATTTT

j_gene: TRBJ1-4
abundance: .
v_gene: TRBV30
d_gene: .
CDR3aa: CAWSPGVQYNEKLFF
CDR3nt: TGTGCCTGGAGCCCCGGTGTACAGTATAATGAAAAACTGTTTTTT

j_gene: TRBJ2-7
abundance: .
v_gene: TRBV7-9
d_gene: TRBD1
CDR3aa: CASSPSIYRDSLEQYF
CDR3nt: TGTGCCAGCAGTCCTTCCATCTACCGGGACAGCCTCGAGCAGTACTTC

j_gene: TRBJ2-5
abundance: .
v_gene: TRBV18
d_gene: .
CDR3aa: CASSPAQGDQETQYF
CDR3nt: TGTGCCAGCTCACCCGCCCAAGGGGATCAAGAGACCCAGTACTTC

j_gene: TRBJ1-1
abundance: .
v_gene: TRBV7-2
d_gene: .
CDR3aa: CASSPQNMNTEAFF
CDR3nt: TGTGCCAGCAGCCCTCAGAACATGAACACTGAAGCTTTCTTT

j_gene: TRBJ2-6
abundance: .
v_gene: TRBV9
d_gene: TRBD1
CDR3aa: CASSASSGQLSGANVLTF
CDR3nt: TGTGCCAGCAGCGCTAGTTCGGGACAGCTCTCTGGGGCCAACGTCCTGACTTTC

j_gene: TRBJ1-5
abundance: .
v_gene: TRBV10-3
d_gene: .
CDR3aa: CAISATPGDNQPQHF
CDR3nt: TGTGCCATCAGTGCGACCCCAGGCGACAATCAGCCCCAGCATTTT

j_gene: TRBJ1-5
abundance: once
v_gene: TRBV30
d_gene: .
CDR3aa: CAWSAPVNQPQHF
CDR3nt: TGTGCCTGGAGTGCCCCGGTCAATCAGCCCCAGCATTTT

j_gene: TRBJ2-2
abundance: .
v_gene: TRBV7-3
d_gene: TRBD1
CDR3aa: CASSGQRGQGGELFF
CDR3nt: TGTGCCAGCTCCGGGCAGAGGGGGCAAGGCGGGGAGCTGTTTTTT

j_gene: TRBJ1-2
abundance: .
v_gene: TRBV28
d_gene: TRBD1
CDR3aa: CATPGTDYGYTF
CDR3nt: TGTGCCACCCCAGGGACAGACTATGGCTACACCTTC

j_gene: TRBJ1-5
abundance: .
v_gene: TRBV5-3
d_gene: TRBD1
CDR3aa: CARSQSYTGDQPQHF
CDR3nt: TGTGCCAGAAGCCAATCTTATACAGGGGATCAGCCCCAGCATTTT

j_gene: TRBJ2-1
abundance: .
v_gene: TRBV7-2
d_gene: TRBD2
CDR3aa: CASSGPGTSGTRSYNEQFF
CDR3nt: TGTGCCAGCAGCGGACCCGGGACTAGCGGGACGAGATCCTACAATGAGCAGTTCTTC

j_gene: TRBJ1-2
abundance: .
v_gene: TRBV7-2
d_gene: TRBD1
CDR3aa: CASSLGTGSGYTF
CDR3nt: TGTGCCAGCAGCTTAGGGACAGGGTCTGGCTACACCTTC

j_gene: TRBJ2-1
abundance: .
v_gene: TRBV6-5
d_gene: TRBD2
CDR3aa: CASSREGGYNEQFF
CDR3nt: TGTGCCAGCAGCCGGGAGGGGGGCTACAATGAGCAGTTCTTC

j_gene: TRBJ2-1
abundance: .
v_gene: TRBV9
d_gene: TRBD2
CDR3aa: CASSVASGMISEQFF
CDR3nt: TGTGCCAGCAGCGTAGCTAGCGGGATGATCTCCGAGCAGTTCTTC

j_gene: TRBJ1-2
abundance: few
v_gene: TRBV28
d_gene: .
CDR3aa: CASRPGQPGGYTF
CDR3nt: TGTGCCAGCAGGCCCGGACAGCCCGGGGGCTACACCTTC

j_gene: TRBJ1-2
abundance: .
v_gene: TRBV4-3
d_gene: .
CDR3aa: CASSQEVGYSDGYTF
CDR3nt: TGCGCCAGCAGCCAAGAAGTCGGGTACTCGGATGGCTACACCTTC

j_gene: TRBJ2-7
abundance: .
v_gene: TRBV7-2
d_gene: TRBD2
CDR3aa: CASSRTSGGAYEQYF
CDR3nt: TGTGCCAGCAGCCGGACTAGCGGAGGGGCCTACGAGCAGTACTTC

j_gene: TRBJ2-2
abundance: .
v_gene: TRBV11-3
d_gene: .
CDR3aa: CASSLGLRHTGELFF
CDR3nt: TGTGCCAGCAGCCTGGGACTCAGGCACACCGGGGAGCTGTTTTTT